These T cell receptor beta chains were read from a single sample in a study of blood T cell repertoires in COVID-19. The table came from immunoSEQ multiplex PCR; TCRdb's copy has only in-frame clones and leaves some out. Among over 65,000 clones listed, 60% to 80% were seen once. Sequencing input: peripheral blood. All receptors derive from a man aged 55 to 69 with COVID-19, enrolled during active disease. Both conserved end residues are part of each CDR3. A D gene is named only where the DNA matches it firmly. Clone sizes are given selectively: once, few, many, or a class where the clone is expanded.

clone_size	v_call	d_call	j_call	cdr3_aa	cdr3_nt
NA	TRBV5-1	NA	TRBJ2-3	CASSGTGSTDTQYF	TGCGCCAGCAGTGGGACTGGTAGCACAGATACGCAGTATTTT
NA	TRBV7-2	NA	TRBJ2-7	CASSVAYGQYHEQYF	TGTGCCAGCAGCGTAGCGTATGGCCAGTACCACGAGCAGTACTTC
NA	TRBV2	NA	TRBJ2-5	CASSSEAPKNQETQYF	TGTGCCAGCAGTTCCGAGGCACCAAAAAACCAAGAGACCCAGTACTTC
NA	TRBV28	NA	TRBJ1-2	CASSLMGGAGGYTF	TGTGCCAGCAGTCTAATGGGGGGGGCAGGTGGCTACACCTTC
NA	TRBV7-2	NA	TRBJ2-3	CASSLGDLNTQYF	TGTGCCAGCAGCTTAGGAGACTTGAATACGCAGTATTTT
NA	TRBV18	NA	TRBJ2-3	CASSPPGAPDTQYF	TGTGCCAGCTCACCACCGGGGGCCCCAGATACGCAGTATTTT
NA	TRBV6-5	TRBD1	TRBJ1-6	CASSTKDRRGSPLHF	TGTGCCAGCAGTACGAAGGACAGGAGGGGTTCACCCCTCCACTTT
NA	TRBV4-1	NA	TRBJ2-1	CASNTGYNEQFF	TGCGCCAGCAACACAGGATACAATGAGCAGTTCTTC
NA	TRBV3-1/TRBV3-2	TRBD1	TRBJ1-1	CASSARTGRVTEAFF	TGTGCCAGCAGCGCCAGGACAGGGCGAGTCACTGAAGCTTTCTTT
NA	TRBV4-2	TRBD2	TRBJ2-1	CASSQELAGPLQFF	TGTGCCAGCAGCCAAGAACTAGCGGGACCTTTGCAGTTCTTC
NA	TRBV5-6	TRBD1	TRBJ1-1	CASSPAWGQQNTEAFF	TGTGCCAGCAGCCCAGCCTGGGGACAGCAGAACACTGAAGCTTTCTTT
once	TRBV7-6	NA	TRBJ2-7	CASSRLVWEEQYF	TGTGCCAGCAGTCGACTAGTGTGGGAGGAGCAGTACTTC
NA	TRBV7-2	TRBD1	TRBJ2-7	CASSGTGTGVAGEQYF	TGTGCCAGCAGCGGGACCGGGACAGGGGTAGCGGGCGAGCAGTACTTC
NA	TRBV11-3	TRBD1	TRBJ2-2	CASSRDGQATGELFF	TGTGCCAGCAGCCGAGACGGACAGGCCACCGGGGAGCTGTTTTTT
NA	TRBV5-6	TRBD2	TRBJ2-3	CASSLEGLADTDTQYF	TGTGCCAGCAGCTTGGAGGGACTAGCGGACACAGATACGCAGTATTTT
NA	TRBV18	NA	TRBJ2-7	CASSPRQGYYEQYF	TGTGCCAGCTCACCACGCCAGGGTTACTACGAGCAGTACTTC
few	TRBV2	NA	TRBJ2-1	CASSDLASWGEQFF	TGTGCCAGCAGTGACCTAGCGTCATGGGGCGAGCAGTTCTTC
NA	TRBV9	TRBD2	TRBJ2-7	CASSALPSGPYEQYF	TGTGCCAGCAGCGCGCTACCTAGCGGTCCCTACGAGCAGTACTTC
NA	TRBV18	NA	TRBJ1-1	CASSPPSVAEAFF	TGTGCCAGCTCACCACCCTCAGTGGCTGAAGCTTTCTTT
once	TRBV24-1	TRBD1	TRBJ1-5	CATSEQGTQPQHF	TGTGCCACCAGTGAACAGGGGACTCAGCCCCAGCATTTT
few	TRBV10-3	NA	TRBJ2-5	CAISMTGDQETQYF	TGTGCCATCAGCATGACAGGTGATCAAGAGACCCAGTACTTC
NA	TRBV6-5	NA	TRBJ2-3	CASSYGGANTDTQYF	TGTGCCAGCAGTTACGGCGGGGCTAACACAGATACGCAGTATTTT
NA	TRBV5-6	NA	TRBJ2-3	CASSSVGPEDTQYF	TGTGCCAGCAGCTCAGTGGGGCCTGAAGATACGCAGTATTTT
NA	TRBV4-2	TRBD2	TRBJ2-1	CASSQGESGGAREQFF	TGTGCCAGCAGCCAAGGGGAAAGCGGGGGGGCCAGGGAGCAGTTCTTC
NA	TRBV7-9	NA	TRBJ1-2	CASSASGVGLGYGYTF	TGTGCCAGCAGCGCCTCCGGGGTAGGGCTCGGCTATGGCTACACCTTC
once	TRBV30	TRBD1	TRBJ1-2	CAWGQPGQGVGYAGYTF	TGTGCCTGGGGGCAACCGGGACAGGGGGTGGGTTATGCTGGCTACACCTTC
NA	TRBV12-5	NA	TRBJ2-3	CASGPPGGADTQYF	TGTGCTAGTGGCCCCCCGGGGGGCGCAGATACGCAGTATTTT
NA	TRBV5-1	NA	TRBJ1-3	CASREGISGNTIYF	TGCGCCAGTCGCGAGGGCATCTCTGGAAACACCATATATTTT
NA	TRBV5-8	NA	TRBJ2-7	CASSLAARSYEQYF	TGTGCCAGCAGCTTGGCCGCTAGATCCTACGAGCAGTACTTC
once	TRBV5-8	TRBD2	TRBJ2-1	CASRGLAGGLSSYNEQFF	TGTGCCAGCAGGGGACTAGCGGGAGGACTAAGTTCCTACAATGAGCAGTTCTTC
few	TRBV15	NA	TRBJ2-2	CATSRDLQGSGELFF	TGTGCCACCAGCAGAGACCTACAGGGCAGCGGGGAGCTGTTTTTT
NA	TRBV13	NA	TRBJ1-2	CASSLGTSYGYTF	TGTGCCAGCAGCCTCGGGACAAGCTATGGCTACACCTTC
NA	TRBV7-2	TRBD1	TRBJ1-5	CASSSTGTGDQPQHF	TGTGCCAGCAGCTCTACCGGGACAGGGGATCAGCCCCAGCATTTT
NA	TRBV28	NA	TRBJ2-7	CASSPPTGNEQYF	TGTGCCAGCAGTCCCCCGACAGGAAACGAGCAGTACTTC
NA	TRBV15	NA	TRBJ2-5	CATSRDGVETQYF	TGTGCCACCAGCAGAGACGGGGTAGAGACCCAGTACTTC
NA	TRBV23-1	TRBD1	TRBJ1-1	CASTMTNYRGRDTEAFF	TGCGCCAGCACAATGACGAATTACAGGGGCCGGGACACTGAAGCTTTCTTT
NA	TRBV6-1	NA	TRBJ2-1	CASSGLQHEQFF	TGTGCCAGCAGCGGACTTCAACATGAGCAGTTCTTC
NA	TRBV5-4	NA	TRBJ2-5	CASNFAGAGETQYF	TGTGCCAGCAACTTCGCAGGGGCAGGCGAGACCCAGTACTTC
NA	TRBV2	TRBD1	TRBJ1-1	CASVLRQGWSNTEAFF	TGTGCCAGCGTCCTTAGACAGGGGTGGTCGAACACTGAAGCTTTCTTT
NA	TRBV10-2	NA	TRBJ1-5	CAAAGGGTQPQHF	TGCGCCGCGGCCGGCGGGGGTACTCAGCCCCAGCATTTT
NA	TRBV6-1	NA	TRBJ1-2	CASSVAPRQNTYGYTF	TGTGCCAGCAGTGTGGCCCCTCGACAAAACACCTATGGCTACACCTTC
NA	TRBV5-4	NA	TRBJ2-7	CASSLDRFQSYEQYF	TGTGCCAGCAGCTTGGATCGGTTTCAATCCTACGAGCAGTACTTC
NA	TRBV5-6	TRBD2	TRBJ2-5	CASRLIAGRKTQYF	TGTGCCAGCAGACTAATAGCGGGGAGGAAGACCCAGTACTTC
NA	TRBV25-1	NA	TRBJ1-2	CASGDTTRYGYTF	TGTGCCAGCGGCGACACGACCCGGTATGGCTACACCTTC